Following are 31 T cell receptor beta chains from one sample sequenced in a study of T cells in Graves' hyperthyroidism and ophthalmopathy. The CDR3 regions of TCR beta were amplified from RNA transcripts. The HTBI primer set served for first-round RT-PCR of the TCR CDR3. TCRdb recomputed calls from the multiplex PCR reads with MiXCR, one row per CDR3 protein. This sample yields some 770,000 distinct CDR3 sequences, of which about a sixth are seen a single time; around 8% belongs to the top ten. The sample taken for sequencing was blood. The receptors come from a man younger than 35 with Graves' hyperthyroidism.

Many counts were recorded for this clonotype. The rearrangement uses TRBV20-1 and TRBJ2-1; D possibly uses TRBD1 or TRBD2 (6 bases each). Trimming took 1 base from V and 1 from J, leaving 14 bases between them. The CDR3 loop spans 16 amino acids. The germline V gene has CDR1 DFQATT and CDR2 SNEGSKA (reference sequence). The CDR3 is CSARVEGGLSYNEQFF. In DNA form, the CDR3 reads TGCAGTGCTAGAGTAGAGGGGGGCCTGTCCTACAATGAGCAGTTCTTC.

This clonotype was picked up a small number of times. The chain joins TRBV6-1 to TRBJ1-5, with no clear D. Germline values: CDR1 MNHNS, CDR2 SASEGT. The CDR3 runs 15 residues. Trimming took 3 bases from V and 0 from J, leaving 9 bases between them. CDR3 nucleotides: TGTGCCAGCAGTGACTTTGAGTATAGCAATCAGCCCCAGCATTTT. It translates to CASSDFEYSNQPQHF.

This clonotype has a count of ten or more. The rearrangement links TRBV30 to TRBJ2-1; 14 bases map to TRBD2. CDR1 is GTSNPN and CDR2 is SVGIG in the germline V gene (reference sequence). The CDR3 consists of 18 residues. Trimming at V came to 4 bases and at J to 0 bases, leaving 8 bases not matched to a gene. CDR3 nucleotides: TGTGCCTGGACCCGACTAGCGGGAGGGCGTCGCTCCTACAATGAGCAGTTCTTC. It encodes CAWTRLAGGRRSYNEQFF.

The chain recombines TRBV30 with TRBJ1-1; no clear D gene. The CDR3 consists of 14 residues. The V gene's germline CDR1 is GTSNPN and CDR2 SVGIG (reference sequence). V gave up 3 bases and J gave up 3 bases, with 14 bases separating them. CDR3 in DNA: TGTGCCTGGAGATTGGCCGGCAGCCACACTGAAGCTTTCTTT. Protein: CAWRLAGSHTEAFF.

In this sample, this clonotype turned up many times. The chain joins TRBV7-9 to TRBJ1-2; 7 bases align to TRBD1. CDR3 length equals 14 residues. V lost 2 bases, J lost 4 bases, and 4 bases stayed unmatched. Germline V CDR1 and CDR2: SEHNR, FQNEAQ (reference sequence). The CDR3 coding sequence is TGTGCCAGCAGCTTACCGGGACAGAGCTATGGCTACACCTTC. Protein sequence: CASSLPGQSYGYTF.

The CDR3 DNA follows: TGTGCCAGCAGTTTAGCCGGGGGCGGTAGAAACATTCAGTACTTC. Translating it yields CASSLAGGGRNIQYF. This chain links TRBV12-3 or TRBV12-4 with TRBJ2-4; D may correspond to TRBD1 or TRBD2 (6 bases each). Trimming cost V 0 bases and J 6 bases, with 12 bases left between them. The CDR3 spans 15 residues.

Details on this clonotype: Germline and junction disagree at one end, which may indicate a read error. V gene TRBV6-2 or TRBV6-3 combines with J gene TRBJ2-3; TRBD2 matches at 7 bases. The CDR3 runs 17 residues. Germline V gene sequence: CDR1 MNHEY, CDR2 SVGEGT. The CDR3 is CASSYRSSGSSTDRQYF. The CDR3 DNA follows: TGTGCCAGCAGTTACCGGAGTAGCGGGTCTAGCACAGATAGGCAGTATTTT.

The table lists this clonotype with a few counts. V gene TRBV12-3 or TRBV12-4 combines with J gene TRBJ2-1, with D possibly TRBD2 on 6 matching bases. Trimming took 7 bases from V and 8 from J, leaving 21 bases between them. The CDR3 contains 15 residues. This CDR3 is CASTLPTRPKDEQFF. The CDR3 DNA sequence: TGTGCCAGCACCCTACCGACTAGGCCCAAGGATGAGCAGTTCTTC.

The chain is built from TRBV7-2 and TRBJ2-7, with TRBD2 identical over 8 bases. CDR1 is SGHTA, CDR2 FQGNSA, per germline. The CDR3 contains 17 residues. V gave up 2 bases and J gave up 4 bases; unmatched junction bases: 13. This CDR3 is CASSLPSLAGLFYEQYF. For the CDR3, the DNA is TGTGCCAGCAGCTTACCTTCGCTAGCGGGCCTATTTTACGAGCAGTACTTC.

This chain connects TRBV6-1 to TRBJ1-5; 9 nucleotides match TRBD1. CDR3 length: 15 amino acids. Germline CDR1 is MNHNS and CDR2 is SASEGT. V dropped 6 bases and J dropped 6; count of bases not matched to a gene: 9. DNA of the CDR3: TGTGCCAGCAGCTGGACACAGGGGGCCAGTCAGCCCCAGCATTTT. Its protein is CASSWTQGASQPQHF.

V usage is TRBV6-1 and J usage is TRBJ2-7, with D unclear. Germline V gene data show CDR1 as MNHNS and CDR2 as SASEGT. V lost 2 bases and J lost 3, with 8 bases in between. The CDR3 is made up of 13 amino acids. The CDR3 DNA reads TGTGCCAGCAGTGAACAGTACCGCTACGAGCAGTACTTC. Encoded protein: CASSEQYRYEQYF.

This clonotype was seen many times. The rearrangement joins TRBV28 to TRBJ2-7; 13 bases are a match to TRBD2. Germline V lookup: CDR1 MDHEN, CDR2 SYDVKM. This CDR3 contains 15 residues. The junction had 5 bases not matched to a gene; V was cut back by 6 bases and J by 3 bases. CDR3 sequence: CASSPGTSGIYEQYF. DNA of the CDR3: TGTGCCAGCAGCCCTGGGACTAGCGGGATCTACGAGCAGTACTTC.

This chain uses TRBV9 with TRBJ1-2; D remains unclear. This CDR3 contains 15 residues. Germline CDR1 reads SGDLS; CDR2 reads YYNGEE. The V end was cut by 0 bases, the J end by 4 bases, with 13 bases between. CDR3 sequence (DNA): TGTGCCAGCAGCGTAGATGAGGGTCGGCTCTATGGCTACACCTTC. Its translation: CASSVDEGRLYGYTF.

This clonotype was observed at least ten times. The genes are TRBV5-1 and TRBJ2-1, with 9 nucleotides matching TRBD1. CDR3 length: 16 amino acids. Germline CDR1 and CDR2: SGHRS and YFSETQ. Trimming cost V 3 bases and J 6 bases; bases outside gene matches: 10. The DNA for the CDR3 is TGCGCCAGCAGCTCACTACAGGGGGCGTCGAGCAATGAGCAGTTCTTC. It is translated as CASSSLQGASSNEQFF.

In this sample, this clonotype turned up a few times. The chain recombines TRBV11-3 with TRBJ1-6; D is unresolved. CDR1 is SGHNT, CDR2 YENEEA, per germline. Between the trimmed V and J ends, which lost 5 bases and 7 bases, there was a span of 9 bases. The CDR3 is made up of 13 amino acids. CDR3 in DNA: TGTGCCAGCAGCCCGATGGCCAATTCACCCCTCCACTTT. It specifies CASSPMANSPLHF.

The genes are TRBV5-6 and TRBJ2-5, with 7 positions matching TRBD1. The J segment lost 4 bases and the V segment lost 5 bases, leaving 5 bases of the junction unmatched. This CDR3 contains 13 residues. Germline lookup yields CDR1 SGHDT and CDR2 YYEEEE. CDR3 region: CASRVDRVETQYF. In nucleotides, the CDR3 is TGTGCCAGCAGAGTTGACAGGGTAGAGACCCAGTACTTC.

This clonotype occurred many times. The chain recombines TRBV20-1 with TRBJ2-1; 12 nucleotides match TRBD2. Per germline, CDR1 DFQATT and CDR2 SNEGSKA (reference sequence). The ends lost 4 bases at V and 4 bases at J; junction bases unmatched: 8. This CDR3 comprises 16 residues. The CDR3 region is CSAIEASGRDYNEQFF. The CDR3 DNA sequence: TGCAGTGCTATCGAGGCTAGCGGGAGGGATTACAATGAGCAGTTCTTC.

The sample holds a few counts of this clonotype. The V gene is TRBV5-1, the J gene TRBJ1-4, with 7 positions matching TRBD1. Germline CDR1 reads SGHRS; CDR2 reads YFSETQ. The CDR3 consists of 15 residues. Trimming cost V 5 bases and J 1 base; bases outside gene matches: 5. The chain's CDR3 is CASSYQGGTNEKLFF. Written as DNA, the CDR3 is TGCGCCAGCAGTTACCAGGGGGGAACTAATGAAAAACTGTTTTTT.

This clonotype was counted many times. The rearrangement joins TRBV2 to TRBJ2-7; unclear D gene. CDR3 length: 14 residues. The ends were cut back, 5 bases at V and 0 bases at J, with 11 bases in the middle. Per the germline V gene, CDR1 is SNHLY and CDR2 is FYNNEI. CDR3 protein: CASSWWQSSYEQYF. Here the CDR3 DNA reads TGTGCCAGCAGTTGGTGGCAGAGCTCCTACGAGCAGTACTTC.

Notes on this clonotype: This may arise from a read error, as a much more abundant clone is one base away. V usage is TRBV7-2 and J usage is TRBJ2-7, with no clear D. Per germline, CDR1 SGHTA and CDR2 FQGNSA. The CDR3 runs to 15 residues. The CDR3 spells CVSSEGEHPPYEQYF. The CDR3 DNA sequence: TGTGTCAGCAGCGAAGGAGAACATCCCCCCTACGAGCAGTACTTC.

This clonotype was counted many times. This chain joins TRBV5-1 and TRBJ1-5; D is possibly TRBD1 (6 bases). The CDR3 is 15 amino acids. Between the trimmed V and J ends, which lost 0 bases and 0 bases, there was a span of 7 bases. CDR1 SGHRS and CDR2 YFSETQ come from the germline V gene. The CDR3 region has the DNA TGCGCCAGCAGCTTGGCAGGGGATAGCAATCAGCCCCAGCATTTT. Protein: CASSLAGDSNQPQHF.

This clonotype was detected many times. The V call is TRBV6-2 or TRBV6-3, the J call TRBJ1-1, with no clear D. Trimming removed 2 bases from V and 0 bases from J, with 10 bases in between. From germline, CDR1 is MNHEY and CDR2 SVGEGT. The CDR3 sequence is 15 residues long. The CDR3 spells CASSYNVPLNTEAFF. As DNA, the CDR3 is TGTGCCAGCAGTTACAATGTTCCTTTGAACACTGAAGCTTTCTTT.

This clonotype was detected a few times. CDR3 amino acids: CAWTRENTGELFF. CDR3 DNA sequence: TGTGCCTGGACGAGGGAAAACACCGGGGAGCTGTTTTTT. The V gene is TRBV30, the J gene TRBJ2-2; possibly TRBD2 for D (5 bases). Trimming removed 4 bases from V and 2 bases from J, with 8 bases in between. CDR1 and CDR2 from the germline V gene are GTSNPN and SVGIG (reference sequence). This CDR3 comprises 13 residues.

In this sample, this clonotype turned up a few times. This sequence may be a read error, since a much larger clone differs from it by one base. CDR3 sequence reads: CASRRDRDYEQYF. The CDR3 bases are TGTGCCAGCAGACGGGACAGGGACTACGAGCAGTACTTC. This rearrangement joins TRBV27 to TRBJ2-7; the match to TRBD1 covers 9 bases. Germline V gene data show CDR1 as MNHEY and CDR2 as SMNVEV (reference sequence). The CDR3 sequence is 13 residues long. V gave up 6 bases and J gave up 3 bases; unmatched junction bases: 3.

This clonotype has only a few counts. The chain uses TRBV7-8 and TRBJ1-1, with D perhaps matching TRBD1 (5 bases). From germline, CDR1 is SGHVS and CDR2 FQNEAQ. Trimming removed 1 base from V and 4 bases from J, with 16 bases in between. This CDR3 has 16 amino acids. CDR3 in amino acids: CASSLVYAGWRTEAFF. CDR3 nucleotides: TGTGCCAGCAGCTTAGTCTATGCAGGGTGGCGCACTGAAGCTTTCTTT.

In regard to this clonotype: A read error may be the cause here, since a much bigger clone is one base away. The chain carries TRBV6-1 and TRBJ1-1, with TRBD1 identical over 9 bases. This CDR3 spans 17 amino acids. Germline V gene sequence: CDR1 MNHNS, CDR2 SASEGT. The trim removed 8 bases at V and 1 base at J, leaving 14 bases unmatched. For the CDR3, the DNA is TGTGCCAGCGGTACCCAACACAGGGGGCGGGGGAACACTGAAGCTTTCTTT. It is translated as CASGTQHRGRGNTEAFF.

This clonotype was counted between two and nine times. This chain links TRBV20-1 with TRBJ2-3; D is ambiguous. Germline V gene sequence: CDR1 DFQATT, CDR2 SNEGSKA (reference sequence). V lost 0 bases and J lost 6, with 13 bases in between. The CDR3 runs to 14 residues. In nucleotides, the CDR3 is TGCAGTGCTAGAGATCTAGGTGGCGCGGATACGCAGTATTTT. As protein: CSARDLGGADTQYF.

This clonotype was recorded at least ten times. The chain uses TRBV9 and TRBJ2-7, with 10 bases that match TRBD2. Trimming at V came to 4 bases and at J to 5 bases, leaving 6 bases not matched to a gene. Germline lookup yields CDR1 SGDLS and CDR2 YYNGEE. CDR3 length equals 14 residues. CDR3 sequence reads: CASSPSGSPHEQYF. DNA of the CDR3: TGTGCCAGCAGCCCTAGCGGGAGTCCACACGAGCAGTACTTC.

The CDR3 coding sequence is TGCAGTGCTAGGGATCGTATCTCAGATACGCAGTATTTT. Amino acids: CSARDRISDTQYF. The chain links TRBV20-1 to TRBJ2-3; D remains ambiguous. CDR1 is DFQATT, CDR2 SNEGSKA, per germline (reference sequence). CDR3 size: 13 residues. V was pared by 3 bases and J by 4 bases, with 11 bases between.

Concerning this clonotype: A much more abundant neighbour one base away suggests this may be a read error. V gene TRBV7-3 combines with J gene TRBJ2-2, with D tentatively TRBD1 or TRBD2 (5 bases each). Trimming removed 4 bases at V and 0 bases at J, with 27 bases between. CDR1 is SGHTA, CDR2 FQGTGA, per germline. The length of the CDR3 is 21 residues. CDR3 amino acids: CASSSNPGPADYLSNTGELFF. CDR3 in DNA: TGTGCCAGCAGCTCCAACCCGGGACCAGCGGATTACTTATCGAACACCGGGGAGCTGTTTTTT.

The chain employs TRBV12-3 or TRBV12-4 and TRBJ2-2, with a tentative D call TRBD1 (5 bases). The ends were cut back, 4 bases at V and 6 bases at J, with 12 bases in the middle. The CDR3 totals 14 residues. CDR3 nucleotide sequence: TGTGCCAGCAGTTCCCAGGGTTCTGCCGGGGAGCTGTTTTTT. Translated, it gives CASSSQGSAGELFF.